This T cell receptor (beta chain) is drawn from a study of identical twins. This clonotype was detected ten times or more. V was clipped by 4 bases and J by 16 bases; unmatched bases: 10. This CDR3 is built from 14 residues. Germline CDR1 KGHDR, CDR2 SFDVKD. One entry per CDR3 protein results from TCRdb running MiXCR on the 5' RACE reads. The sample has hundreds of thousands of distinct CDR3 sequences, 5.5% to 7.5% seen once; the top ten hold roughly 2%. The V and J genes are TRBV24-1 and TRBJ2-1; 12 nucleotides match TRBD2. The TCR comes from a man younger than 30 in good health. Sequencing was done on a sample of naive T cells sorted from blood. CDR3 nucleotides: TGTGCCACCAGTGACTATAGGACTAGCGGGAAATATTTCTTC. It specifies CATSDYRTSGKYFF.